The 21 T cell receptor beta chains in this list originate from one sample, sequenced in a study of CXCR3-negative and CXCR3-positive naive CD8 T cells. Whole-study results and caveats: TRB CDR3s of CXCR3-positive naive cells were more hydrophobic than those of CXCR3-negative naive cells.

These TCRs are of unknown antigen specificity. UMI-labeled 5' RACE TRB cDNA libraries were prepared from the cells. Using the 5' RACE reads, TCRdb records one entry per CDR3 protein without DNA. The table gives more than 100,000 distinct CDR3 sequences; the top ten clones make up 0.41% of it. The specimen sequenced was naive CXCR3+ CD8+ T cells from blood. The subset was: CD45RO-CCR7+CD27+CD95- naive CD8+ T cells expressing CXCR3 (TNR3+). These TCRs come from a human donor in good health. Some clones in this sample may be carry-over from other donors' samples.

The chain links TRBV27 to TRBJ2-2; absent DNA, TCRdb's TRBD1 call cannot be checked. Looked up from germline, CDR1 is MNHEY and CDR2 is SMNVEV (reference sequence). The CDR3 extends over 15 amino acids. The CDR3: CASSLGGLGTGELFF.

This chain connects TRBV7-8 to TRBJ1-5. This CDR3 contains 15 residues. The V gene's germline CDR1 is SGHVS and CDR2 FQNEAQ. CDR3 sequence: CASSPTVGRSQPQHF.

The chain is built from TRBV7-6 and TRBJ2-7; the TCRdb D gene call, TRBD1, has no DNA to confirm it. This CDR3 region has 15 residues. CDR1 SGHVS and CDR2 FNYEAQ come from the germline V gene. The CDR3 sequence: CASSPVDRKSYEQYF.

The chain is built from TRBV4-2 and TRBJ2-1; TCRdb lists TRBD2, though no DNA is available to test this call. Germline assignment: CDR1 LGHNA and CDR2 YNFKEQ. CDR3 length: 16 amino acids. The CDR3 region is CASSQDPLAGYDEQFF.

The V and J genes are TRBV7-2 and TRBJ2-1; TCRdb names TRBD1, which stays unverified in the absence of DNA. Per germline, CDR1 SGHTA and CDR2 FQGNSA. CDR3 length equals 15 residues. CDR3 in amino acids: CASSPRDPGDNEQFF.

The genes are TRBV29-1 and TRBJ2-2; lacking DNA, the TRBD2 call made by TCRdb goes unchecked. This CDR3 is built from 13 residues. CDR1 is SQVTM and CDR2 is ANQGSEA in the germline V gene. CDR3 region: CSVTGALTGELFF.

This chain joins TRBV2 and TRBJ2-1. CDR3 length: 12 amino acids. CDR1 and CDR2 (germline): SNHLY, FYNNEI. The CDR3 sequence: CASIGGYNEQFF.

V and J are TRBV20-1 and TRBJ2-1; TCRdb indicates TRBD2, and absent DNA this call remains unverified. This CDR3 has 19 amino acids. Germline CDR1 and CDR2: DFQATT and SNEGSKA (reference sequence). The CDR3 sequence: CSARDLEGGSGGPLNEQFF.

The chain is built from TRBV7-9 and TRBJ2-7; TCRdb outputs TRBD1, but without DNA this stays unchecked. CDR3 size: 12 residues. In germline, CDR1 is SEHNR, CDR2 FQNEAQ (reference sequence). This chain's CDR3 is CASSSDSSEQYF.

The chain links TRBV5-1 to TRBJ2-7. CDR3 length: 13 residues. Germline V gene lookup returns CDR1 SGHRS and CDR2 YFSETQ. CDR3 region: CASSLKVGYEQYF.

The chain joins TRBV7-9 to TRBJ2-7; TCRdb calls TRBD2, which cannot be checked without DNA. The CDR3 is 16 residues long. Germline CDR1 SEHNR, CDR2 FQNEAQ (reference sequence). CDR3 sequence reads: CASSLVSGLAIAEQYF.

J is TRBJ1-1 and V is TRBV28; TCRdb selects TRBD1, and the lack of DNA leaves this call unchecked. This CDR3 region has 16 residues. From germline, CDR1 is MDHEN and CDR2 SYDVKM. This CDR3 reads CASRERGSGMNTEAFF.

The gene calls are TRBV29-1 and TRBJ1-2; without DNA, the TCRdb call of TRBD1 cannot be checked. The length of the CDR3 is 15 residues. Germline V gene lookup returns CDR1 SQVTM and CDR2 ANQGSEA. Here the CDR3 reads CSVQNRAEIGYGYTF. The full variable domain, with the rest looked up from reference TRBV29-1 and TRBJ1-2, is SAVISQKPSRDICQRGTSLTIQCQVDSQVTMMFWYRQQPGQSLTLIATANQGSEATYESGFVIDKFPISRPNLTFSTLTVSNMSPEDSSIYLCSVQNRAEIGYGYTFGSGTRLTVV.

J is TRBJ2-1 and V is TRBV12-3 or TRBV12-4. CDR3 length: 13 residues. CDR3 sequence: CASSSTSTHEQFF.

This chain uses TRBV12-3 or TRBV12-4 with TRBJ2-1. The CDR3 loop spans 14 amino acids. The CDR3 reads CASSLAYLHNEQFF.

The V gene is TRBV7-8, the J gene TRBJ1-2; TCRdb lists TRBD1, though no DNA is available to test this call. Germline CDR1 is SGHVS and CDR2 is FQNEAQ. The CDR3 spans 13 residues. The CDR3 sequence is CASSVTGNYGYTF.

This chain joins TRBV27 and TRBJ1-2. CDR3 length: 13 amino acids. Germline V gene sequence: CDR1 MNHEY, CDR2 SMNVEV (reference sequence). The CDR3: CASSLGRGYGYTF.

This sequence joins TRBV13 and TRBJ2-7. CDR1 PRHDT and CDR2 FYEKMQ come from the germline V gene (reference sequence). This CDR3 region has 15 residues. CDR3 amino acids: CASSRTTTPTYEQYF. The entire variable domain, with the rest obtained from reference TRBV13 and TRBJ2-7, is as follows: AAGVIQSPRHLIKEKRETATLKCYPIPRHDTVYWYQQGPGQDPQFLISFYEKMQSDKGSIPDRFSAQQFSDYHSELNMSSLELGDSALYFCASSRTTTPTYEQYFGPGTRLTVT.

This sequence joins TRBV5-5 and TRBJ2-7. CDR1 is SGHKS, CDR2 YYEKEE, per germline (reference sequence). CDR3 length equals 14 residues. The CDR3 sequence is CASSSRVGSYEQYF. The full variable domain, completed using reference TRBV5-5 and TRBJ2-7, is DAGVTQSPTHLIKTRGQQVTLRCSPISGHKSVSWYQQVLGQGPQFIFQYYEKEERGRGNFPDRFSARQFPNYSSELNVNALLLGDSALYLCASSSRVGSYEQYFGPGTRLTVT.

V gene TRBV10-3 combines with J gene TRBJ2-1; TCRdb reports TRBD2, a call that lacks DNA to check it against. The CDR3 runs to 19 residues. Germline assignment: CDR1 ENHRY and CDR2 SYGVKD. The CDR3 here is CAISEPASLTSGAYNEQFF.

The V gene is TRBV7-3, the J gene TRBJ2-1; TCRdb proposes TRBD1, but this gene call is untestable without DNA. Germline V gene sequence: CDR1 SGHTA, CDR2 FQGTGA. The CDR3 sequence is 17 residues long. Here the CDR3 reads CASSLTGGRSSYNEQFF.